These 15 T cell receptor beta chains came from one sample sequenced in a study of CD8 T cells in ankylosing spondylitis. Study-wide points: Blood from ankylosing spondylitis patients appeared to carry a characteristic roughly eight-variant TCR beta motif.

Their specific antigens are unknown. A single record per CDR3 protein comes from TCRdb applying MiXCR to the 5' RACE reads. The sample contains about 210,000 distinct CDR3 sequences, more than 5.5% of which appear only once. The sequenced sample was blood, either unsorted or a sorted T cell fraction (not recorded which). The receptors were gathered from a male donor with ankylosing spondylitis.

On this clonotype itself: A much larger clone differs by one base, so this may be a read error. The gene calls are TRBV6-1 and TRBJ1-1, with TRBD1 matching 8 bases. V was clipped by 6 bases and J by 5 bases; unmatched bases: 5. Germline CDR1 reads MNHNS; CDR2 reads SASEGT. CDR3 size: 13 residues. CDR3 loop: CASRGRGRTEAFF. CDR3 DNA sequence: TGTGCCAGCAGGGGCAGGGGGCGGACTGAAGCTTTCTTT.

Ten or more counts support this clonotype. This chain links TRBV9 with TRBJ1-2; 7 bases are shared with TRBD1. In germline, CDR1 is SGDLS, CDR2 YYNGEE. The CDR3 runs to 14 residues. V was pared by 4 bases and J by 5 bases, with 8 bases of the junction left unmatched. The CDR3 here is CASSTNRGSYGYTF. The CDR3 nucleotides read TGTGCCAGCAGCACTAACAGGGGAAGTTATGGCTACACCTTC.

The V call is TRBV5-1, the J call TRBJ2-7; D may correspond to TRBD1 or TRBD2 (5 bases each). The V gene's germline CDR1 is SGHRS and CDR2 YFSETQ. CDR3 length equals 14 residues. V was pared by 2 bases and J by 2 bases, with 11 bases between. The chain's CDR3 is CASSLAGTPYEQYF. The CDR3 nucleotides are TGCGCCAGCAGCTTAGCAGGGACCCCCTACGAGCAGTACTTC.

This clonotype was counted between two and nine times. DNA of the CDR3: TGTGCCAGCTCCCGGGGTGCGGATGGCTACACCTTC. It translates to CASSRGADGYTF. The chain uses TRBV18 and TRBJ1-2; D is uncertain. Deletions cut 6 bases from V and 6 bases from J, with 11 bases between. Germline CDR1 KGHSH, CDR2 LQKENI. This CDR3 has 12 amino acids. Combining the CDR3 with reference TRBV18 and TRBJ1-2 gives the whole variable domain NAGVMQNPRHLVRRRGQEARLRCSPMKGHSHVYWYRQLPEEGLKFMVYLQKENIIDESGMPKERFSAEFPKEGPSILRIQQVVRGDSAAYFCASSRGADGYTFGSGTRLTVV.

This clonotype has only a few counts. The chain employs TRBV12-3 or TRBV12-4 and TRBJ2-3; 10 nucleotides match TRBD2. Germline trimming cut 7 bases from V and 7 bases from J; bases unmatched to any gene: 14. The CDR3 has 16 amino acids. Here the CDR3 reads CASNARASGSGNTQYF. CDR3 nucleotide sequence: TGTGCCAGCAATGCCCGGGCTAGCGGGAGTGGAAATACGCAGTATTTT.

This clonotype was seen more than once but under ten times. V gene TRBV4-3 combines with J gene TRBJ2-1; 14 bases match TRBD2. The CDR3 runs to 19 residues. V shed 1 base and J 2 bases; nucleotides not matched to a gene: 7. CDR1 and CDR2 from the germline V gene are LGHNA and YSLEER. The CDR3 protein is CASSQVGTSGRPPYNEQFF. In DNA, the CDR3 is TGCGCCAGCAGCCAAGTTGGGACTAGCGGGAGACCCCCCTACAATGAGCAGTTCTTC.

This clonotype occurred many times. DNA of the CDR3: TGTGCCAGCAGTTACGGTCCAGGGGACACAGATACGCAGTATTTT. This translates into CASSYGPGDTDTQYF. The V and J genes are TRBV6-5 and TRBJ2-3; tentatively, D is TRBD1 (6 bases). CDR1 and CDR2 from the germline V gene are MNHEY and SVGAGI. The V gene lost 2 bases and the J gene lost 2 bases, with 11 bases spanning the gap. The CDR3 loop spans 15 amino acids.

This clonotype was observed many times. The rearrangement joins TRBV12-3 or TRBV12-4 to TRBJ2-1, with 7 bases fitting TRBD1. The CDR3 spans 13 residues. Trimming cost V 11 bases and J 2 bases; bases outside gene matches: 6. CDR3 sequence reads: CAASGGPYNEQFF. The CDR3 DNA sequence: TGTGCCGCTTCAGGGGGACCCTACAATGAGCAGTTCTTC.

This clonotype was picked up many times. In DNA, the CDR3 is TGCGCCAGCAGCCGGGGCTGGGGTAGCTACACCTTC. Residues: CASSRGWGSYTF. The chain uses TRBV5-1 and TRBJ1-2; possibly TRBD1 for D (5 bases). The CDR3 sequence is 12 residues long. The germline gives CDR1 SGHRS, CDR2 YFSETQ. V was clipped by 4 bases and J by 9 bases, with 13 bases between them.

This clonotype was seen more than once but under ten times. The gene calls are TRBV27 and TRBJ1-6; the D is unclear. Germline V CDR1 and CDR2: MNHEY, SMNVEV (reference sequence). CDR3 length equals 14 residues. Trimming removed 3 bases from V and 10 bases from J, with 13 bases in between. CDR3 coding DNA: TGTGCCAGCAGTTTGGTGGGGTCGTACTCACCCCTCCACTTT. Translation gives CASSLVGSYSPLHF.

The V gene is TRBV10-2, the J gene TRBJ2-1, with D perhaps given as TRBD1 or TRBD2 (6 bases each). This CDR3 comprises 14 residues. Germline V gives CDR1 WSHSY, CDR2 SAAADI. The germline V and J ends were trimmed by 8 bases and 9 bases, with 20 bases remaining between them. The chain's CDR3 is CASHVPLGGGEQFF. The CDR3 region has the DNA TGCGCCAGCCACGTTCCCTTAGGGGGAGGTGAGCAGTTCTTC.

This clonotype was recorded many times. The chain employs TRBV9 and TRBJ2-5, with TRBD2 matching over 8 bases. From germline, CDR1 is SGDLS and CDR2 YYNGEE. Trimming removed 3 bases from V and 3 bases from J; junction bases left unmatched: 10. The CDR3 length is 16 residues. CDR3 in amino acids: CASSGLAGGAKETQYF. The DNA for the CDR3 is TGTGCCAGCAGCGGGCTAGCGGGCGGTGCAAAAGAGACCCAGTACTTC.

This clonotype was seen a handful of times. The CDR3 bases are TGTGCCAGCAGTTACTCTCGGCACGTCGGATACGAGCAGTACTTC. It encodes CASSYSRHVGYEQYF. The J gene is TRBJ2-7, the V gene TRBV6-5; D not resolved. The CDR3 has 15 amino acids. Between the trimmed V and J ends, which lost 0 bases and 4 bases, there was a span of 13 bases. Germline V gene sequence: CDR1 MNHEY, CDR2 SVGAGI.

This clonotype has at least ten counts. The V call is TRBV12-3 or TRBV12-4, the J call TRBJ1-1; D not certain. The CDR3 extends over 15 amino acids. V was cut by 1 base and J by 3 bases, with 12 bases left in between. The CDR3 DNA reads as TGTGCCAGCAGTTTAGGAGGTCCCAAGTACACTGAAGCTTTCTTT. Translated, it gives CASSLGGPKYTEAFF.

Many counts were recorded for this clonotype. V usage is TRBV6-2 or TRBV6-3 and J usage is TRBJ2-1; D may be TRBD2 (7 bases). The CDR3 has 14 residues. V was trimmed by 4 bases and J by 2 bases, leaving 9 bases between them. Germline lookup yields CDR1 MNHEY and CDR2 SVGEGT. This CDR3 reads CASSFGGPYNEQFF. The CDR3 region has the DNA TGTGCCAGCAGTTTCGGGGGGCCCTACAATGAGCAGTTCTTC.